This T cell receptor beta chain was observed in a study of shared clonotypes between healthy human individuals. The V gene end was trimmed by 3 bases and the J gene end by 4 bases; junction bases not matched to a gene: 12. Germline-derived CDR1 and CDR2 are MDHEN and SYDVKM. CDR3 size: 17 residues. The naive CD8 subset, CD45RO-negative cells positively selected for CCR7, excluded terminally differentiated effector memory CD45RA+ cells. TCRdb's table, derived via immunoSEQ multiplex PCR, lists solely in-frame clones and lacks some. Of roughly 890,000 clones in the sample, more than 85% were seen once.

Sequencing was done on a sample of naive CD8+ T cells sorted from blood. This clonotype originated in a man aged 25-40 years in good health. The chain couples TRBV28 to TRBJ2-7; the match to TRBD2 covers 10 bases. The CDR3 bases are TGTGCCAGCAGTTTTGGGGAGCGGGAGGGCCCACCGTACGAGCAGTACTTC. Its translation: CASSFGEREGPPYEQYF.